This T cell receptor (beta chain) was sequenced in a study of blood T cells in healthy people across ages. Overall study: Template switching caught about one barcoded beta molecule for each two T cells.

This clonotype occurred a few times. Its antigen is as yet unknown. Study results and caveats: Older age went with lower TCR beta diversity per million T cells, in a roughly linear way.

The use of a sample-barcoded 5' primer and a J-beta primer mix characterized a second PCR of about 7 to 12 cycles. From the 5' RACE reads, TCRdb called clonotypes with MiXCR, one entry per CDR3 protein. This table holds 600,000 to 1,000,000 distinct CDR3 sequences, just under 25% found once. V lost 3 bases, J lost 0 bases, and 5 bases stayed unmatched. The CDR3 sequence is 16 residues long. Germline lookup yields CDR1 SGHRS and CDR2 YFSETQ. These data are also associated with another study on T cells of mothers and their children. From that report: Over 10 million reads per mother and 2.5 million to 3 million per child were obtained. The authors found no persistent microchimeric T cell clones.

This rearrangement joins TRBV5-1 to TRBJ2-1, with 8 bases aligning to TRBD2. The source material was blood. This TCR was recovered from a boy between 10 and 17 years old in good health. The CDR3 region is CASSYFSGDSYNEQFF. The CDR3, as DNA: TGCGCCAGCAGCTACTTTAGCGGGGACTCCTACAATGAGCAGTTCTTC. Complete variable domain (other parts from reference TRBV5-1 and TRBJ2-1): KAGVTQTPRYLIKTRGQQVTLSCSPISGHRSVSWYQQTPGQGLQFLFEYFSETQRNKGNFPGRFSGRQFSNSRSEMNVSTLELGDSALYLCASSYFSGDSYNEQFFGPGTRLTVL.